These T cell receptor beta chains were read from a single sample in a study of breast tumors, draining lymph nodes, adjacent tissues. MiXCR, applied by TCRdb to the multiplex PCR reads, yields one record per CDR3 protein. The table includes approximately 180,000 distinct CDR3 sequences, more than 25% detected once. Sequencing used axillary lymph node tissue. All receptors derive from a female donor with breast cancer. Some clones in this sample may be carry-over from other donors' samples. The CDR3 runs from the conserved cysteine through the conserved F or W. A D gene is named only where the DNA matches it firmly. Clone size appears in some rows only: once, few, many, or a class for an expanded clone.

TRBJ2-5,.,once,TRBV20-1,CRAKTGAETQYF,TGCCGTGCTAAAACGGGGGCGGAGACCCAGTACTTC
TRBJ2-7,TRBD1,many,TRBV6-2/TRBV6-3,CASSRRDRGVDEQYF,TGTGCCAGCAGCCGCCGGGACAGGGGAGTGGACGAGCAGTACTTC
TRBJ2-2,.,many,TRBV24-1,CATSDPGRIGELFF,TGTGCCACCAGTGATCCAGGGAGGATCGGGGAGCTGTTTTTT
TRBJ2-7,TRBD2,many,TRBV6-6,CASSYSPSGKSYEQYF,TGTGCCAGCAGTTACTCGCCTAGCGGAAAATCCTACGAGCAGTACTTC
TRBJ2-3,TRBD2,.,TRBV7-8,CASSPWTSRGTDAQYF,TGTGCCAGCAGCCCATGGACTAGCAGGGGCACAGATGCGCAGTATTTT
TRBJ2-5,TRBD2,many,TRBV7-8,CASSFGGEETQYF,TGTGCCAGCAGCTTTGGGGGGGAAGAGACCCAGTACTTC
TRBJ1-5,.,many,TRBV18,CASSPSGDNQPQHF,TGTGCCAGCTCACCATCCGGTGACAATCAGCCCCAGCATTTT
TRBJ1-1,.,.,TRBV7-9,CASSLRDPHTAFF,TGTGCCAGCAGCTTACGGGACCCCCATACGGCTTTCTTT
TRBJ1-2,.,.,TRBV10-2,CASSERGRGDYTF,TGCGCCAGCAGTGAGAGGGGCCGTGGGGACTACACCTTC
TRBJ2-4,.,.,TRBV11-2,CASSLDRELAKNIQYF,TGTGCCAGCAGCCTTGACAGAGAACTAGCCAAAAACATTCAGTACTTC
TRBJ2-2,.,many,TRBV2,CASKAQGPIGELFF,TGTGCCAGCAAGGCGCAGGGGCCCATCGGGGAGCTGTTTTTT
TRBJ1-3,TRBD1,many,TRBV30,CAGGGQGRNTIYF,TGTGCCGGGGGGGGACAGGGAAGAAACACCATATATTTT
TRBJ2-7,.,many,TRBV28,CASSLSDEQYF,TGTGCCAGCAGTTTATCCGACGAGCAGTACTTC
TRBJ1-4,.,many,TRBV11-2,CASSDQRAANEKLFF,TGTGCCAGCAGCGATCAGAGGGCGGCTAATGAAAAACTGTTTTTT
TRBJ2-1,TRBD2,few,TRBV27,CASSLYFSGRSYNEQFF,TGTGCCAGCAGTTTATATTTTAGCGGGAGATCTTACAATGAGCAGTTCTTC
TRBJ1-1,TRBD1,.,TRBV12-3/TRBV12-4,CASKTTGINTEAFF,TGTGCCAGCAAGACGACAGGGATCAACACTGAAGCTTTCTTT
TRBJ1-5,.,.,TRBV9,CASSGKGGLFFGSGTQHF,.
TRBJ2-3,.,.,TRBV11-2,CASSFSDTQYF,TGTGCCAGCAGCTTTTCAGATACGCAGTATTTT
TRBJ2-5,TRBD2,many,TRBV3-1,CASSQESSSASGAPYQETQYF,TGTGCCAGCAGCCAAGAGAGTTCTTCGGCTAGCGGGGCCCCTTACCAAGAGACCCAGTACTTC
TRBJ1-2,.,many,TRBV7-9,CASSQLEGLRSGYTF,TGTGCCAGCAGCCAGTTGGAGGGGCTTCGAAGTGGCTACACCTTC
TRBJ2-7,.,many,TRBV12-3/TRBV12-4,CASSPIGEDEQYF,TGTGCCAGCAGCCCGATTGGAGAGGACGAGCAGTACTTC
TRBJ2-1,.,many,TRBV7-3,CASSPPGASYNEQFF,TGTGCCAGCAGCCCCCCTGGGGCGTCCTACAATGAGCAGTTCTTC
TRBJ2-7,.,.,TRBV29-1,CSVEKGGSYEQYF,TGCAGCGTTGAAAAAGGGGGCTCCTACGAGCAGTACTTC
TRBJ1-2,.,many,TRBV19,CASTLNSLRANGYTF,TGTGCCAGTACACTAAACAGCTTGAGGGCGAATGGCTACACCTTC
TRBJ1-4,TRBD1,.,TRBV6-5,CASSYGNRGNEKLFF,TGTGCCAGCAGTTACGGAAACAGGGGTAATGAAAAACTGTTTTTT
TRBJ1-4,TRBD1,many,TRBV4-3,CASSQTGRGSELFF,TGCGCCAGCAGCCAGACAGGGAGAGGTTCGGAACTGTTTTTT
TRBJ2-3,TRBD1,many,TRBV20-1,CSARDWFPLSPTETGGLADTQYF,TGCAGTGCTAGAGATTGGTTCCCCCTTTCTCCTACCGAAACAGGGGGTCTTGCAGATACGCAGTATTTT
TRBJ2-6,.,few,TRBV28,CASSNTASGANVLTF,TGTGCCAGCAGTAATACAGCCTCTGGGGCCAACGTCCTGACTTTC
TRBJ2-5,.,.,TRBV7-9,CASGLSGQETQYF,TGTGCCAGCGGCTTATCCGGACAAGAGACCCAGTACTTC
TRBJ2-2,.,many,TRBV15,CATRTSAGELFF,TGTGCCACCAGGACATCAGCCGGGGAGCTGTTTTTT
TRBJ2-1,TRBD2,.,TRBV6-5,CASAPSGRGANEQFF,TGTGCCAGCGCCCCTAGCGGGAGAGGAGCGAATGAGCAGTTCTTC
TRBJ1-6,.,many,TRBV27,CASRAGARNSPLHF,TGTGCCAGCAGGGCGGGGGCTAGGAATTCACCCCTCCACTTT
TRBJ1-6,.,many,TRBV30,CAWRQGAGRTPLHF,TGTGCCTGGAGGCAAGGGGCAGGACGTACACCCCTCCACTTT
TRBJ2-5,.,.,TRBV2,CARDPGQVGQETQYF,TGTGCTAGAGATCCCGGGCAGGTGGGGCAAGAGACCCAGTACTTC
TRBJ2-2,.,.,TRBV20-1,CSAYTRGEGELFF,TGCAGTGCATACACGAGGGGTGAAGGGGAGCTGTTTTTT
TRBJ1-5,.,many,TRBV10-2,CASSARQGNHQPQHF,TGCGCCAGCAGTGCACGGCAGGGGAACCATCAGCCCCAGCATTTT
TRBJ2-3,TRBD2,few,TRBV30,CAWSRDVWGLGDVADTQYF,TGTGCCTGGAGTCGAGATGTCTGGGGACTAGGGGACGTGGCAGATACGCAGTATTTT
TRBJ2-3,.,many,TRBV28,CASSLFPLLSRGDTQYF,TGTGCCAGCAGTCTTTTCCCACTCCTTTCGAGGGGGGATACGCAGTATTTT
TRBJ1-2,.,many,TRBV6-1,CASSEAGGPGGYTF,TGTGCCAGCAGTGAAGCCGGGGGGCCGGGAGGCTACACCTTC
TRBJ1-2,.,.,TRBV2,CASRIRRDYGYTF,TGTGCCAGCCGTATTCGGAGGGACTATGGCTACACCTTC
TRBJ1-6,TRBD1,many,TRBV20-1,CSARETGTRPSPLHF,TGCAGTGCTAGAGAGACAGGGACGAGGCCCTCACCCCTCCACTTT
TRBJ2-2,.,many,TRBV4-3,CASSQDRSITGELFF,TGCGCCAGCAGCCAAGATCGATCGATCACCGGGGAGCTGTTTTTT
TRBJ1-2,TRBD1,many,TRBV6-6,CASSYSDRVGYTF,TGTGCCAGCAGTTACTCCGACAGGGTGGGCTACACCTTC
TRBJ2-7,.,.,TRBV11-2,CASSFYICGATTTALGSYEQYF,.
TRBJ2-1,.,many,TRBV10-3,CAISESSPGARSYNEQFF,TGTGCCATCAGTGAGTCGTCCCCGGGGGCCCGGTCCTACAATGAGCAGTTCTTC
TRBJ1-2,TRBD1,many,TRBV7-2,CASSGRGGTGGYTF,TGTGCCAGCAGCGGGAGAGGGGGGACAGGGGGCTACACCTTC
TRBJ2-3,.,many,TRBV12-3/TRBV12-4,CASSLPSTGVSTDTQYF,TGTGCCAGCAGTTTACCTTCGACAGGAGTGTCCACAGATACGCAGTATTTT
TRBJ2-1,TRBD2,many,TRBV19,CASSRLAGEYEQFF,TGTGCCAGTAGTAGGCTAGCGGGAGAATATGAGCAGTTCTTC
TRBJ1-5,.,many,TRBV5-4,CASSLDPWGQPQHF,TGTGCCAGCAGCTTGGATCCCTGGGGTCAGCCCCAGCATTTT
TRBJ1-1,.,.,TRBV4-2,CASSQEEGLNTEAFF,TGTGCCAGCAGCCAAGAGGAGGGTTTGAACACTGAAGCTTTCTTT
TRBJ2-3,.,many,TRBV20-1,CSARSEPASTGTQYF,TGCAGTGCTAGATCTGAGCCCGCGAGCACAGGTACACAGTATTTT
TRBJ2-3,.,.,TRBV10-3,CAISGTEGGWGTIPQYF,TGTGCCATCAGTGGGACAGAAGGGGGGTGGGGCACAATTCCGCAGTATTTT
TRBJ1-2,.,.,TRBV12-3/TRBV12-4,CASRGGNYGYTF,TGTGCCAGCAGGGGGGGGAACTATGGCTACACCTTC
TRBJ2-7,.,.,TRBV20-1,CGARVSRSSSGQYF,TGCGGTGCTAGAGTTTCCAGGTCCTCCTCCGGGCAGTACTTC
TRBJ1-1,.,many,TRBV29-1,CSVERGVSTEAFF,TGCAGCGTTGAAAGGGGGGTAAGCACTGAAGCTTTCTTT
TRBJ2-3,.,many,TRBV6-2/TRBV6-3,CASSYSVRDPTDTQYF,TGTGCCAGCAGTTACTCGGTCAGGGACCCCACAGATACGCAGTATTTT
TRBJ2-7,TRBD1,many,TRBV7-3,CASSDPRQGSKQYF,TGTGCCAGCAGCGACCCACGACAGGGGAGCAAGCAGTACTTC
TRBJ1-4,.,many,TRBV9,CASSSRGTALFF,TGTGCCAGCAGCTCCCGGGGGACGGCACTGTTTTTT
TRBJ2-5,.,many,TRBV5-8,CASSLGATGEETQYF,TGTGCCAGCAGCTTGGGGGCTACCGGGGAAGAGACCCAGTACTTC